This T cell receptor (beta chain) originates from a study of T cells in Graves' hyperthyroidism and ophthalmopathy. Germline V lookup: CDR1 SEHNR, CDR2 FQNEAQ (reference sequence). This CDR3 spans 13 amino acids. RNA transcripts were the template for amplifying TCR beta CDR3 regions. First-round RT-PCR with HTBI primers amplified the TCR CDR3 region. TCRdb re-derived calls from the multiplex PCR reads in MiXCR, one entry per CDR3 protein. The data contain about 500,000 distinct CDR3 sequences, around an eighth of them singletons. Broader study findings: Onset of ophthalmopathy came a median around 6.2 months after the model predicted it.

Note on this clonotype: Its matching antigen is unknown. Mismatch with germline at one junction end may stem from a read error.

The sample consisted of blood. The chain joins TRBV7-9 to TRBJ2-7; 8 bases are shared with TRBD2. This sequence originates from a woman between 18 and 29 years old with Graves' hyperthyroidism. The CDR3 DNA reads as TGTGCCACCAGCTTAGCGGGGAACGACGAGCAGTACTTC. This sequence encodes CATSLAGNDEQYF.